This is a list of T cell receptor beta chains from one sample in a study of T-cell memory formation after mild COVID-19. One entry per CDR3 protein, called by TCRdb with MiXCR from the 5' RACE reads. The table includes 250,000 to 350,000 distinct CDR3 sequences, 14% detected once. The sequenced sample was PBMCs or a T cell subset sorted from them (not recorded which). The source of these receptors is a man aged 18 to 29 who had mild COVID-19 (a few samples of this study predate the infection). Cell type and time point are not known. The CDR3 runs from the conserved cysteine through the conserved F or W. A D gene is named only where the DNA matches it firmly. Some rows mark clone size as missing; the rest say once, few, many or name a class of expanded clone.

V gene	D gene	J gene	clone size	CDR3 protein	CDR3 DNA
TRBV14	-	TRBJ2-5	few	CASSRGPESQYF	TGTGCCAGTAGTCGGGGTCCGGAATCCCAGTACTTC
TRBV6-6	TRBD2	TRBJ2-5	few	CASSYYGLAGGRPETQYF	TGTGCCAGCAGTTACTACGGACTAGCGGGGGGTCGGCCAGAGACCCAGTACTTC
TRBV20-1	-	TRBJ1-3	many	CSARDPGASGNTIYF	TGCAGTGCTAGAGACCCAGGGGCCTCTGGAAACACCATATATTTT
TRBV10-1	-	TRBJ2-5	-	CASGPGRETQYF	TGCGCCAGTGGACCAGGGAGAGAGACCCAGTACTTC
TRBV9	TRBD2	TRBJ2-1	few	CASSVVGGGNNEQFF	TGTGCCAGCAGCGTAGTAGGCGGGGGAAACAATGAGCAGTTCTTC
TRBV27	-	TRBJ2-7	many	CASSSSGLAYEQYF	TGTGCCAGCAGTTCCTCGGGACTCGCCTACGAGCAGTACTTC
TRBV3-1	-	TRBJ2-3	few	CASSQVAGVGTQYF	TGTGCCAGCAGCCAAGTCGCTGGGGTGGGTACGCAGTATTTT
TRBV4-1	TRBD2	TRBJ2-1	-	CASSQVGGWYNEQFF	TGCGCCAGCAGCCAAGTGGGGGGGTGGTACAATGAGCAGTTCTTC
TRBV6-5	TRBD1	TRBJ2-7	-	CASRNRGSGGSYEQYF	TGTGCCAGCAGAAATAGAGGCTCAGGGGGTTCCTACGAGCAGTACTTC
TRBV12-3/TRBV12-4	-	TRBJ1-1	few	CASSLEGPSTEAFF	TGTGCCAGCAGTTTAGAGGGACCCAGCACTGAAGCTTTCTTT
TRBV6-5	-	TRBJ1-2	few	CASSYSHRTGTDGYTF	TGTGCCAGCAGTTACTCACACCGCACAGGGACGGATGGCTACACCTTC
TRBV27	-	TRBJ2-5	-	CASRTVEETQYF	TGTGCCAGCAGGACAGTTGAAGAGACCCAGTACTTC
TRBV7-2	TRBD2	TRBJ2-1	many	CASLGSGGSSYNEQFF	TGTGCCAGCTTAGGAAGCGGGGGGAGCTCCTACAATGAGCAGTTCTTC
TRBV6-5	-	TRBJ1-2	many	CASSYSRGRGYTF	TGTGCCAGCAGTTACTCCCGGGGTCGCGGCTACACCTTC
TRBV5-1	TRBD1	TRBJ1-2	few	CASSVTGGFNYGYTF	TGCGCCAGCAGCGTCACAGGGGGTTTCAACTATGGCTACACCTTC
TRBV4-3	-	TRBJ1-1	-	CASSQEGIMNTEAFF	TGCGCCAGCAGCCAAGAGGGGATAATGAACACTGAAGCTTTCTTT
TRBV6-2/TRBV6-3	TRBD1	TRBJ1-1	-	CASRPTGGTEAFF	TGTGCCAGCAGGCCCACAGGGGGCACTGAAGCTTTCTTT
TRBV7-8	TRBD1	TRBJ1-2	few	CASSTSTGLFYGYTF	TGTGCCAGCAGCACGTCGACAGGGCTCTTCTATGGCTACACCTTC
TRBV4-2	TRBD1	TRBJ2-3	few	CASSQGDRAKGDTQYF	TGTGCCAGCAGCCAAGGGGACAGGGCGAAGGGAGATACGCAGTATTTT
TRBV9	-	TRBJ1-6	few	CASSVAQGHRSSYNSPLHF	TGTGCCAGCAGCGTCGCCCAGGGGCATAGGAGCTCCTATAATTCACCCCTCCACTTT
TRBV29-1	-	TRBJ1-1	many	CSGYKLMNTEAFF	TGCAGCGGGTATAAGTTGATGAACACTGAAGCTTTCTTT
TRBV12-3/TRBV12-4	-	TRBJ2-2	few	CASRGAGTGELFF	TGTGCCAGTCGGGGCGCCGGGACCGGGGAGCTGTTTTTT
TRBV7-3	TRBD1	TRBJ1-1	few	CASSLDYRGVDTEAFF	TGTGCCAGCAGCTTAGACTACAGGGGAGTAGACACTGAAGCTTTCTTT
TRBV5-1	TRBD1	TRBJ2-6	few	CASSLATGVGANVLTF	TGCGCCAGCAGCTTGGCCACAGGGGTCGGGGCCAACGTCCTGACTTTC
TRBV6-1	TRBD1	TRBJ2-3	-	CASPGTGHTDTQYF	TGTGCCAGCCCGGGGACAGGGCACACAGATACGCAGTATTTT
TRBV4-1	-	TRBJ2-3	-	CASSQVDGRTRTDTQYF	TGCGCCAGCAGCCAAGTTGACGGTCGGACTCGCACAGATACGCAGTATTTT
TRBV25-1	-	TRBJ1-1	-	CARSATSTRATEAFF	TGTGCCAGAAGTGCAACGTCGACGAGGGCCACTGAAGCTTTCTTT
TRBV6-5	-	TRBJ1-2	once	CASTVGTAGGYTF	TGTGCCAGCACTGTAGGGACGGCCGGAGGCTACACCTTC
TRBV5-1	TRBD2	TRBJ2-3	few	CASKRESTDTQYF	TGCGCCAGTAAGCGGGAAAGCACAGATACGCAGTATTTT
TRBV12-3/TRBV12-4	-	TRBJ1-6	-	CASSLGGRTTNSPLHF	TGTGCCAGCAGTTTGGGGGGGCGGACTACAAATTCACCCCTCCACTTT